Listed below are T cell receptor beta chains from one sample, sequenced in a study of beta chain features in type 1 diabetes. The data were produced by immunoSEQ multiplex PCR, yet TCRdb's version contains in-frame clones alone and is incomplete. The top ten clones hold less than 0.025% of a sample with 600,000 to 700,000 clones, around an eighth of them seen once. The sequencing input was naive CD4+ T cells from blood. The receptors originated from a man between 18 and 29 years old with type 1 diabetes. CDR3s leave out the opening cysteine and the closing phenylalanine or tryptophan.

J gene,V gene,CDR3 protein
TRBJ2-2,TRBV6-5,ASSSLHLDTGELF
TRBJ1-1,TRBV21-1,ASTGIGLNTEAF
TRBJ1-2,TRBV10-3,AISEGTDYGYT
TRBJ1-1,TRBV9,ASSTSTGYGAEAF
TRBJ2-3,TRBV5-1,ASRVTSVTDTQY
TRBJ2-3,TRBV15,ATSRFGFAPDTQY
TRBJ2-5,TRBV30,AWSRDAGETQY
TRBJ1-1,TRBV29-1,SVGGDWSTEAF
TRBJ1-1,TRBV27,ASSPPQTNTEAF
TRBJ1-1,TRBV29-1,SARANTEAF
TRBJ2-7,TRBV28,ASRLGGDNSYEQY
TRBJ1-2,TRBV9,ASTKDPIGGYT
TRBJ1-2,TRBV2,ASSPTDGYGYT
TRBJ2-7,TRBV7-8,ASSPRTGVLSY
TRBJ2-2,TRBV27,ASSPITGTGELF
TRBJ1-1,TRBV30,AWSVTGGGTEAF
TRBJ1-1,TRBV5-1,ASSLETVTEAF
TRBJ1-5,TRBV2,ASSATTGVWGQPQH
TRBJ2-5,TRBV29-1,SVDSGAVQETQY
TRBJ1-1,TRBV12-5,ASSHSEGTEAF
TRBJ1-2,TRBV6-1,ASSEIHASYGYT
TRBJ2-7,TRBV6-5,ASTPQESSYEQY
TRBJ2-5,TRBV5-4,ASSLGGTSQETQY
TRBJ2-1,TRBV19,ASSKAGGADNEQF
TRBJ2-5,TRBV18,ASSPPGEETQY
TRBJ2-5,TRBV7-2,ASSRWGQGQETQY
TRBJ2-7,TRBV19,ASTGPDYEQY
TRBJ2-5,TRBV5-1,ASSLTWVGVETQY
TRBJ1-1,TRBV4-1,ASSQDTFDMNTEAF
TRBJ1-2,TRBV6-5,ASSGSASYYGYT
TRBJ1-2,TRBV18,ASSLRFNYGYT
TRBJ2-3,TRBV27,ASSFISTDTQY